This TCR beta chain was documented in a study of OX40 agonist ivuxolimab in advanced cancers. For the study at large: Ivuxolimab, which patients received intravenously every 2 weeks, was dosed at 0.01 to 10 mg/kg. Under the entry rules, prior anti-PD-1, anti-PD-L1 or anti-CTLA-4 therapy was allowed, and approximately 40% had some. Partial responses were observed in three patients, of whom one had hepatocellular carcinoma and two had cutaneous melanoma. Study-wide results and caveats: Relative to CD4+ cells, CD8+ T cells on average had more expanded clones.

Profiling relied on immunoSEQ multiplex PCR, and the TCRdb table lists in-frame clones only, not all of them. The data show tens of thousands of clones, about 74% seen once. Germline V gene lookup returns CDR1 SGHKS and CDR2 YYEKEE (reference sequence). This CDR3 has 15 residues. Trimming cost V 4 bases and J 4 bases; bases outside gene matches: 7. A word on this clone: Its antigen is still unknown.

The sample was CD4+ or CD8+ T cells sorted from blood, taken in a trial of the OX40 agonist ivuxolimab. The chain joins TRBV5-5 to TRBJ2-7, with TRBD1 identical over 11 bases. The receptor's source is an adult with an advanced solid tumor such as melanoma, head and neck, liver or kidney cancer. The CDR3: CASSHGQGARYEQYF. Here the CDR3 DNA reads TGTGCCAGCAGCCACGGACAGGGGGCGCGATACGAGCAGTACTTC. The complete variable domain, with remaining parts taken from reference TRBV5-5 and TRBJ2-7, reads DAGVTQSPTHLIKTRGQQVTLRCSPISGHKSVSWYQQVLGQGPQFIFQYYEKEERGRGNFPDRFSARQFPNYSSELNVNALLLGDSALYLCASSHGQGARYEQYFGPGTRLTVT.